The T cell receptor beta chain under discussion was sequenced for a study of OX40 agonist ivuxolimab in advanced cancers. For the study at large: Ivuxolimab, an antibody that agonizes OX40 (CD134), was administered to the patients. At doses from 0.01 to 10 mg/kg, patients were given intravenous ivuxolimab every 2 weeks.

With respect to this clone: What it binds is unknown.

There are 11 residues in the CDR3. Trimming took 8 bases from V and 6 from J, leaving 10 bases between them. Germline V CDR1 and CDR2: SEHNR, FQNEAQ (reference sequence). Study outcomes and limitations: By week 6 at 0.1 to 3.0 mg/kg, blood CD4+ and CD8+ T cells had expanded clonally.

Only in-frame clones appear in the TCRdb table, and some are missing; sequencing was by immunoSEQ multiplex PCR. Among more than 45,000 clones, more than 75% were seen once, and the ten largest hold around 2.7%. This sequence joins TRBV7-9 and TRBJ1-1; D possibly corresponds to TRBD1 (5 bases). The starting material was CD4+ or CD8+ T cells sorted from blood, obtained in a trial of the OX40 agonist ivuxolimab. The clonotype comes from an adult with an advanced solid tumor such as melanoma, head and neck, liver or kidney cancer. CDR3 DNA sequence: TGTGCCAGCCGGGGGACCGCTGAAGCTTTCTTT. Encoded protein: CASRGTAEAFF.